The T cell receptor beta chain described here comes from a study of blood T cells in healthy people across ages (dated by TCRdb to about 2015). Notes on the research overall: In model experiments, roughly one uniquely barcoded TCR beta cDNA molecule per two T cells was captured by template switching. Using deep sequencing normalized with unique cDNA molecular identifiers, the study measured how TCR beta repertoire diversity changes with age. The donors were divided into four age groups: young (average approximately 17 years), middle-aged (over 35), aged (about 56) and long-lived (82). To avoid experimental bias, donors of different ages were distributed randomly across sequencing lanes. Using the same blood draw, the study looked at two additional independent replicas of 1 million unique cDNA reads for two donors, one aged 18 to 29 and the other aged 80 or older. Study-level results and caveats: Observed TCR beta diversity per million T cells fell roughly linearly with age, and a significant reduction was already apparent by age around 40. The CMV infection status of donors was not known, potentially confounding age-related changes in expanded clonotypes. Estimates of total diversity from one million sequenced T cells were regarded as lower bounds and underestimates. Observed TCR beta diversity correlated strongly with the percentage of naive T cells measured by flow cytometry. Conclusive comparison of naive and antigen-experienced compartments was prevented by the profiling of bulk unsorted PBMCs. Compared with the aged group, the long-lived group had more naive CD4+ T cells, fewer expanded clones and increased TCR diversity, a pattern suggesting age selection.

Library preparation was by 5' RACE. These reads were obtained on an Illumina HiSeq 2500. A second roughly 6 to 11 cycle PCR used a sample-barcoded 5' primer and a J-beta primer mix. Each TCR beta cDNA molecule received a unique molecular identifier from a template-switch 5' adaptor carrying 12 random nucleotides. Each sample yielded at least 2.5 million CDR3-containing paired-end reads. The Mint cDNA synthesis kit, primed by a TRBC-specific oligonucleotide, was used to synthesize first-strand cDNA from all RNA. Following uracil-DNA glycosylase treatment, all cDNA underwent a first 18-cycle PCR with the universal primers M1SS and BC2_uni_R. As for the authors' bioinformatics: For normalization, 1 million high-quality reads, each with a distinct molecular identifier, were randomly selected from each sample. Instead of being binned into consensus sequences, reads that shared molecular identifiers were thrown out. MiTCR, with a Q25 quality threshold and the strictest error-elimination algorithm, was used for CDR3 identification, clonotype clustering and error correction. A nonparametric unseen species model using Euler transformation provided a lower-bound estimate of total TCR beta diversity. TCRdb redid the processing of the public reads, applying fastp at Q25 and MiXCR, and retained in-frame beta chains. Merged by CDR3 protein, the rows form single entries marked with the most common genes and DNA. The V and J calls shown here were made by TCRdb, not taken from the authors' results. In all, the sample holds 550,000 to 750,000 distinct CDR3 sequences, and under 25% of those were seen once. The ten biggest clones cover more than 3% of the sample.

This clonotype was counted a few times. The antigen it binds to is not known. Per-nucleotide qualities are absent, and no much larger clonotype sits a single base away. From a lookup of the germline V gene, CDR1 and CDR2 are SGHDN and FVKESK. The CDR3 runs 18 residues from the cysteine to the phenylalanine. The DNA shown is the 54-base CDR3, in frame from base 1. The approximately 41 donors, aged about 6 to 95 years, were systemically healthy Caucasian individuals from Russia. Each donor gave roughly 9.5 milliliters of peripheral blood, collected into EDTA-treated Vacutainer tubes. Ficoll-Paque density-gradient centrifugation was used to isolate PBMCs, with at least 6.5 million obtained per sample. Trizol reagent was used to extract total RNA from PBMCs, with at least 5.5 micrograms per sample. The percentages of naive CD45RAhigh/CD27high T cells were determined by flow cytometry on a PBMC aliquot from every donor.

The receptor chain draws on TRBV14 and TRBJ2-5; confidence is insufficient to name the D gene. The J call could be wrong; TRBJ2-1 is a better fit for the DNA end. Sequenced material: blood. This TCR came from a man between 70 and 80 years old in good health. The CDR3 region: CASSPQRVGALANNEQFF. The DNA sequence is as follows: TGTGCCAGCAGCCCCCAAAGGGTGGGTGCCCTCGCTAACAATGAGCAGTTCTTC.